These T cell receptor beta chains were read from a single sample in a study of cytomegalovirus exposure and HLA in healthy donors. Clones were read by immunoSEQ multiplex PCR, and TCRdb kept only the in-frame ones, dropping some. The sample has 150,000 to 200,000 clones; roughly 85% are singletons. Sequenced input: PBMCs. The source of these receptors is a woman aged 45-65 years in good health and CMV-seropositive. Each CDR3 is given without its conserved first and last residue. The order of the fields is J gene, V gene, CDR3 protein.

>TRBJ2-1|TRBV2
ASSVSAGGWF
>TRBJ1-4|TRBV19
ASSSGQGSEKLF
>TRBJ2-5|TRBV6-5
ASSLTGLETQY
>TRBJ1-1|TRBV29-1
SVTQGAGEAF
>TRBJ2-2|TRBV13
ASSLGRGGYTGELF
>TRBJ2-1|TRBV5-1
ASSGPAGGPSSYNEQF
>TRBJ1-1|TRBV18
ASSPGGGADTEAF
>TRBJ2-1|TRBV4-3
ASSRELAGSSYNEQF
>TRBJ2-1|TRBV5-1
ASSLALLTGDYNEQF
>TRBJ2-1|TRBV7-2
ASSSGTGSYNEQF
>TRBJ1-3|TRBV28
ASRDSRSGNTIY
>TRBJ2-6|TRBV6-6
ASSSPGLSGANVLT
>TRBJ2-1|TRBV10-1
ASSPRQGGEQF
>TRBJ1-3|TRBV19
ASSTTGLSGNTIY
>TRBJ2-3|TRBV5-6
ASSLGSADTQY
>TRBJ2-7|TRBV28
ASSSYHLSSPYEQY
>TRBJ2-1|TRBV9
ASSVAPGGGRSNEQF
>TRBJ1-1|TRBV9
ASARDILNTEAF
>TRBJ2-2|TRBV14
ASSHLGPGELF
>TRBJ1-6|TRBV30
AWSNTGASPLH
>TRBJ2-7|TRBV19
ASSPSTSYEQY
>TRBJ1-5|TRBV14
ASSQSAGDQPQH
>TRBJ2-7|TRBV19
ASSGQDPTYEQY
>TRBJ2-1|TRBV6-6
ASSHGGTSIYNEQF
>TRBJ1-3|TRBV7-6
ASSTRSRGPGGNTIY
>TRBJ2-7|TRBV12-5
ASGSQGRSYEQY
>TRBJ1-3|TRBV6-5
ASSYSRAGSGNTIY
>TRBJ1-2|TRBV18
ASSPQNSLTYGYT
>TRBJ2-7|TRBV2
ASSGLAGLGAEQY
>TRBJ2-1|TRBV6-1
ASSEVGRGEEF
>TRBJ2-7|TRBV2
ASSASSRAYEQY
>TRBJ2-2|TRBV10-3
AISPARPTGELF
>TRBJ2-5|TRBV7-7
ASSLGRLAEETQY
>TRBJ1-1|TRBV19
ASSIWGPNTEAF
>TRBJ1-1|TRBV4-1
ASSQDRRGTYTEAF
>TRBJ1-1|TRBV5-4
ASSLGDTRNTEAF
>TRBJ1-5|TRBV4-1
ASSQAGGFNQPQH
>TRBJ2-5|TRBV9
ASSADTGQGGETQY
>TRBJ2-5|TRBV27
ASSFSAGLKTQY
>TRBJ1-2|TRBV6-1
ASSEAYRVGGEGYT
>TRBJ2-3|TRBV9
ASSVAGTGGADTQY
>TRBJ1-5|TRBV6-6
ASSGPGDVAQH